Given below is one T cell receptor (beta chain) in context. The antigen remains unidentified. General study findings and limits: Larger-cohort validation covered only one TCR beta V-J rearrangement. In terms of TCR gene usage, tumor memory CD4+ T cells clustered together with blood and lymph node memory CD4+ cells, as well as with lymph node naive CD4+ cells. Tumor Tregs overlapped most with tumor, then blood, naive CD4+ cells.

The CDR3 length is 14 residues. Trimming cost V 6 bases and J 7 bases; bases outside gene matches: 8. The germline gives CDR1 MNHEY, CDR2 SMNVEV (reference sequence). Full-length variable regions came from constant-region reverse primers plus semi-nested Nested Universal Primer A PCR. MiXCR, run by TCRdb on the 5' RACE reads, gives a single entry per CDR3 protein. The sample has thousands of distinct CDR3 sequences, about three fifths seen once; the top ten hold approximately 5.8%. The V gene is TRBV27, the J gene TRBJ1-4; 7 positions agree with TRBD1. This receptor was identified in a female donor with breast cancer. The specimen was tumor-infiltrating memory CD4+ T cells sorted from the breast tumor. Subset in this sample: memory CD4+ T cells, CD4+CD45RO+CD25-. CDR3 sequence reads: CASSHDRESEKLFF. The CDR3, as DNA: TGTGCCAGCAGCCACGACAGGGAGAGTGAAAAACTGTTTTTT. Supplemented by reference TRBV27 and TRBJ1-4, the full variable domain reads EAQVTQNPRYLITVTGKKLTVTCSQNMNHEYMSWYRQDPGLGLRQIYYSMNVEVTDKGDVPEGYKVSRKEKRNFPLILESPSPNQTSLYFCASSHDRESEKLFFGSGTQLSVL.